This paragraph covers one TCR beta chain sequence. What it recognizes is unknown. This sample is part of a study of T-cell reconstitution after alpha-beta-depleted transplantation in children. Study-wide results and caveats: It was newly produced T cells that mostly accounted for T-cell counts and diversity one year after transplant.

This sample's TCRbeta library carried unique molecular identifier barcodes. A single record per CDR3 protein comes from TCRdb applying MiXCR to the PCR reads. This sample yields hundreds of thousands of distinct CDR3 sequences, of which under 15% are seen a single time; roughly 2.3% belongs to the top ten. The TCR comes from a male patient between 5 and 17 years old who had a stem cell transplant for acute myeloid leukemia, so the T cells may come from the graft donor. The starting material was PBMCs, mostly from graft donor cells, obtained 360 days after TCRalphabeta/CD19-depleted stem cell transplant.

The CDR3 spells CASSAYRGGADTQYF. In DNA, the CDR3 is TGTGCCAGCAGTGCATACAGGGGGGGCGCAGATACGCAGTATTTT. The gene calls are TRBV6-1 and TRBJ2-3, with D maybe TRBD1 (8 bases). Germline V gene lookup returns CDR1 MNHNS and CDR2 SASEGT. V lost 4 bases and J 4 bases, leaving 15 bases between the germline ends. This CDR3 contains 15 residues.